A selection of T cell receptor beta chains follows, all from one sample in a study of cytomegalovirus exposure and HLA in healthy donors. Some clones are missing from TCRdb's copy, which holds only in-frame ones; the method was immunoSEQ multiplex PCR. The data show 150,000 to 250,000 clones, with 82% seen just once and 6.5% held by the top ten. Sequenced input: PBMCs. These TCRs come from a woman in her 50s in good health and CMV-seropositive. Both conserved end residues are part of each CDR3.

>TRBV27
CATRLAGGPLEETQYF
>TRBV25-1
CASSEWEGDEQYF
>TRBV4-1
CASSQVGRGGTGELFF
>TRBV5-6
CASSWTSGGYEQYF
>TRBV5-4
CASSLGAGTSGVDEQFF
>TRBV18
CASSPLEGVRTTTESYTF
>TRBV7-9
CASSPLSGMSGELFF
>TRBV7-2
CASSLVGTGVYEQYF
>TRBV30
CAWRERTGDWETQYF
>TRBV5-1
CASSQAGGPYEQFF
>TRBV28
CASRPQGKEEKLFF
>TRBV9
CASSPPGTGSREQYF